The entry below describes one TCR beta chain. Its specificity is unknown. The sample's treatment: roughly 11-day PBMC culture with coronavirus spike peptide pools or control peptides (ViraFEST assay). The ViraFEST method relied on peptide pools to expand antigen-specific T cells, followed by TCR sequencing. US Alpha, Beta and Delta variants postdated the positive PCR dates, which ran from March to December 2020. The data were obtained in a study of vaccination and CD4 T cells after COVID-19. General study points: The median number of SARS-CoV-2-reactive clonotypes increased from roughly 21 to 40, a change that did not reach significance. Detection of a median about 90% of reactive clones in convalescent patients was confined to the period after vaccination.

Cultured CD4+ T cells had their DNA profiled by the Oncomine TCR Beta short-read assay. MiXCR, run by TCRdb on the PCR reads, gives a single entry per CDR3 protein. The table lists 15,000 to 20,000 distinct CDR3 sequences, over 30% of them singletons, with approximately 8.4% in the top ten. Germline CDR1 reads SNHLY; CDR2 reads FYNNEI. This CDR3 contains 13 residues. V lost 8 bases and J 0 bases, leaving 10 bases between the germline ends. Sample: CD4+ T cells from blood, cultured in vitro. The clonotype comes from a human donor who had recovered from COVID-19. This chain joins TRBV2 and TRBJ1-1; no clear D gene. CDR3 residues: CASGTSLNTEAFF. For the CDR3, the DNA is TGTGCCAGCGGCACATCACTGAACACTGAAGCTTTCTTT. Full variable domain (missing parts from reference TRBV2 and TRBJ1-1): EPEVTQTPSHQVTQMGQEVILRCVPISNHLYFYWYRQILGQKVEFLVSFYNNEISEKSEIFDDQFSVERPDGSNFTLKIRSTKLEDSAMYFCASGTSLNTEAFFGQGTRLTVV.